Sequencing of this T cell receptor beta chain was carried out in a study of blood T cell repertoires in COVID-19 (dated by TCRdb to the early 2020s). Background on the whole study: Collaborator samples came from the United States, Italy and Spain and covered acute and convalescent phases of COVID-19. Subjects who had been exposed to COVID-19, were actively infected with it, or had recovered from it provided the deeply sampled blood TCRbeta repertoires that made up the dataset. HLA class I and class II types, where available, came from metadata supplied by the sample provider rather than from assay-based typing. Sample metadata almost always included a de-identified subject ID, COVID-19 status, age in years and sex. The prospective study material was composed of cDNA or gDNA derived from T cells, B-cell-depleted T cells, or PBMCs. The repertoires were made available in a free public database intended to serve as a resource for research on the immune response to SARS-CoV-2. The samples were drawn from the first 160 participants of the ongoing ImmuneRACE study and from about 1,200 subjects provided by 6 global collaborators.

CDR1 LNHDA and CDR2 SQIVND were looked up in the germline V gene (reference sequence). The CDR3 numbers 14 residues from cysteine through phenylalanine. Kept here is only the CDR3 DNA, which spans 42 bases and is read in frame from base 1. The junction shows trimming of 5 bases on V and 6 bases on J, and the gene matches do not reach 9 bases of it. TCRbeta CDR3 regions were amplified from genomic DNA by means of the immunoSEQ Assay, a bias-controlled multiplex PCR. The published analysis was carried out like this. The number of nucleated cells in each sample was estimated by amplification of reference gene primers within the assay. To quantify the absolute abundance of each unique TCRbeta CDR3 rearrangement, sequence reads were collapsed and filtered. For each sample, productive Simpson clonality was calculated by taking the square root of Simpson's diversity index across productive rearrangements. Imported from immuneACCESS, the table was reduced by TCRdb to in-frame sequences with V and J called. These copies leave out some clones; in studies compared against another copy, an unresolved V gene accounts for under half, and the cause of the remainder is not known. The DNA gave D and trimming, while V, J and clone size come from that table. The table for this sample lists a few hundred thousand clones; approximately 86% of them were counted only once. Of the sample, 7.1% is held by the ten largest clones.

What the authors observed across the whole study: The quantity of clinical and demographic metadata differed by source and by participant and was supplied without curation.

Comments on this clone: No antigen is known for it. Base qualities are not provided; no much larger clone lies one nucleotide away.

One collaborating source in Seattle enrolled patients during active infection and followed them longitudinally through the course of disease. The collaborating institutions used their own protocols to collect whole blood in K2EDTA tubes. Collaborator samples were shipped for TCRbeta analysis as frozen whole blood, isolated PBMCs, or DNA extracted from either sample type. Sequencing input: peripheral blood. The chain is encoded by TRBV19 joined to TRBJ1-1; TRBD1 fits 7 bases in the junction. The receptor was derived from a woman aged 60 to 75 with COVID-19, enrolled during active disease. The CDR3 region reads CASSREQGKAEAFF. The sequenced DNA is TGTGCCAGTAGTCGCGAACAGGGGAAGGCTGAAGCTTTCTTT.